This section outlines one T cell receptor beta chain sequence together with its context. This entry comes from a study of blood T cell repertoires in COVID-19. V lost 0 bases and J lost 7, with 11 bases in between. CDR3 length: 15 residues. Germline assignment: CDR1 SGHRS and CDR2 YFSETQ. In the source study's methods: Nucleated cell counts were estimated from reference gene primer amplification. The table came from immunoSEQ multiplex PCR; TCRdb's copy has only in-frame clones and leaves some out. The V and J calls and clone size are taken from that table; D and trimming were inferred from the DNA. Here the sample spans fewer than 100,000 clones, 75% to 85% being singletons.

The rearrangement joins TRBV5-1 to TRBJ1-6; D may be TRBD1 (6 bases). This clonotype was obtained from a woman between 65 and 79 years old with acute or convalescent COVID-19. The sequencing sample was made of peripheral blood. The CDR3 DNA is TGCGCCAGCAGCTTGGGCAGGGGATACAATTCACCCCTCCACTTT. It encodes CASSLGRGYNSPLHF.